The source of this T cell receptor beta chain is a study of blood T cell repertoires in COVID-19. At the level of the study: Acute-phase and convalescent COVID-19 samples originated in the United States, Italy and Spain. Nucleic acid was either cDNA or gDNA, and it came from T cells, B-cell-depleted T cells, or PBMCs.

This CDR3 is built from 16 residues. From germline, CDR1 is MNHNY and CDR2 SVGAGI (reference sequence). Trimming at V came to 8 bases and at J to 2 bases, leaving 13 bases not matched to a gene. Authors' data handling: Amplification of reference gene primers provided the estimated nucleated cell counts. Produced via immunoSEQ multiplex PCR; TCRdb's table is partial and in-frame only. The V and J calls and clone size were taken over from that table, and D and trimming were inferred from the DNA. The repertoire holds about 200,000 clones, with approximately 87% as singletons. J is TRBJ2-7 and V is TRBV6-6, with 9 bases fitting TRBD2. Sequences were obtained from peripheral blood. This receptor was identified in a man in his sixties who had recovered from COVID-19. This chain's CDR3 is CASSDSSGGYTYEQYF. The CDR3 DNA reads TGTGCCAGCTCCGACTCCAGCGGGGGGTACACCTACGAGCAGTACTTC.